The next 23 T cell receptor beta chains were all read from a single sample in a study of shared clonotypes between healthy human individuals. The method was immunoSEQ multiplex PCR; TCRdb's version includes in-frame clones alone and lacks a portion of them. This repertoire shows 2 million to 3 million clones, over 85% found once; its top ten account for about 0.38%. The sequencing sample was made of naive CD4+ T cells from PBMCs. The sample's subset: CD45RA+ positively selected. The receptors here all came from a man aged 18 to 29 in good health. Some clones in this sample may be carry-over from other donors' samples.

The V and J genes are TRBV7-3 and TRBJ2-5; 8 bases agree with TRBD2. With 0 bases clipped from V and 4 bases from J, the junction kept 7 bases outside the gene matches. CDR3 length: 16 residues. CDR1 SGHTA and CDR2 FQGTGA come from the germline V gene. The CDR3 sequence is CASSLTAAGVPETQYF. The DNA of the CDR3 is TGTGCCAGCAGCTTAACTGCAGCGGGAGTGCCAGAGACCCAGTACTTC.

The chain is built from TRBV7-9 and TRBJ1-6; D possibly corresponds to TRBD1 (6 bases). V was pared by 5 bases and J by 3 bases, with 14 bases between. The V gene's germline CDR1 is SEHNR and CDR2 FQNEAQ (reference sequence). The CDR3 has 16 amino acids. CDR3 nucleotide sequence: TGTGCCAGCAGCCCAAACGGGGGCATCTATAATTCACCCCTCCACTTT. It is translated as CASSPNGGIYNSPLHF.

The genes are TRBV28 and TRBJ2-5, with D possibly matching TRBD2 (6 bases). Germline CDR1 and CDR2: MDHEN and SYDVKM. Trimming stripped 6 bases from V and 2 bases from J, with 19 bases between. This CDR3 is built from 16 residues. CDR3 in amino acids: CASSPFPGSTQETQYF. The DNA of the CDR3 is TGTGCCAGCAGCCCCTTCCCCGGGAGTACTCAAGAGACCCAGTACTTC.

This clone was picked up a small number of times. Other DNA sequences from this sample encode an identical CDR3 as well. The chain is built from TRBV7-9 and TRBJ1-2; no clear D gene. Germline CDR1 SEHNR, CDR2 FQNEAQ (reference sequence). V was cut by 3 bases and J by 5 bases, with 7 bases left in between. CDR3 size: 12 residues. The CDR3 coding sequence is TGTGCCAGCAGCTTTGACGGTTATGGCTACACCTTC. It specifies CASSFDGYGYTF.

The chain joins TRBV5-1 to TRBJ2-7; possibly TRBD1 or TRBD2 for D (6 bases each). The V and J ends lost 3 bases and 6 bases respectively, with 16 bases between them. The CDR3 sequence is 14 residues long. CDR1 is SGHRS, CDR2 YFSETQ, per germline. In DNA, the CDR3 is TGCGCCAGCAGCTGGGGGGCCCCCGTTGCCGAGCAGTACTTC. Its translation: CASSWGAPVAEQYF.

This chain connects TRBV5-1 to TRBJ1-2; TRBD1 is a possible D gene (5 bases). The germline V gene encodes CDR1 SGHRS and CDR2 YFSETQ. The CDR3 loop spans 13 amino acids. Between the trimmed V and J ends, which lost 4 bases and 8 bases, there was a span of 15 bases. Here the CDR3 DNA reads TGCGCCAGCAGCGCAGGGATGGGTGGAGGCTACACCTTC. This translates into CASSAGMGGGYTF.

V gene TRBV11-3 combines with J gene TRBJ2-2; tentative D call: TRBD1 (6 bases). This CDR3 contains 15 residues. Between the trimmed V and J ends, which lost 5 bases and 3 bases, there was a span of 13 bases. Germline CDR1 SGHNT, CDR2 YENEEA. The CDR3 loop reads CASSPGTFYTGELFF. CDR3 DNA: TGTGCCAGCAGCCCCGGGACATTTTACACCGGGGAGCTGTTTTTT.

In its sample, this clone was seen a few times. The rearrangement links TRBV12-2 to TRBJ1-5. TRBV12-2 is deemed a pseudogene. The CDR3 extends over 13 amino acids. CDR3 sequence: CASRLGGYQPQHF. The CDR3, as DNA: TGTGCAAGTCGCTTAGGGGGGTATCAGCCCCAGCATTTT.

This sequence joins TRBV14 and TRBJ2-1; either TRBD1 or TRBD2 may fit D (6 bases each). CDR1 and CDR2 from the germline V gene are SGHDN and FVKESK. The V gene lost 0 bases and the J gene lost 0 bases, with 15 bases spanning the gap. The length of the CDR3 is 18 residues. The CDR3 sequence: CASSQDWLGGPSYNEQFF. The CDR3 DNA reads TGTGCCAGCAGCCAAGATTGGTTGGGGGGCCCCTCCTACAATGAGCAGTTCTTC.

The CDR3 sequence is CASSLTPLDTQYF. Written as DNA, the CDR3 is TGTGCCAGCAGCTTAACCCCGTTGGATACGCAGTATTTT. The V gene is TRBV7-3, the J gene TRBJ2-3, with unresolved D. Trimming took 0 bases from V and 6 from J, leaving 7 bases between them. Germline-derived CDR1 and CDR2 are SGHTA and FQGTGA. CDR3 length: 13 residues.

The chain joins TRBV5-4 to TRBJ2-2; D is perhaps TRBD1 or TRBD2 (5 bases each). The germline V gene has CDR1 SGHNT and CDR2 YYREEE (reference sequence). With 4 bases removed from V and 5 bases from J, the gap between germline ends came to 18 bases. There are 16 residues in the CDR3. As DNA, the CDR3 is TGTGCCAGCAGCATGACTTCGGGGTGGGGGACCGGGGAGCTGTTTTTT. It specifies CASSMTSGWGTGELFF.

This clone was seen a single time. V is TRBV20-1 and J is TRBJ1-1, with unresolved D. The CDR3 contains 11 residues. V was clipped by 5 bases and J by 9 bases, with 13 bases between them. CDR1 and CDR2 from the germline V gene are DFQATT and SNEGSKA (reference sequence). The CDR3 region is CSALSPPQAFF. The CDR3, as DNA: TGCAGTGCTCTTAGCCCTCCACAAGCTTTCTTT.

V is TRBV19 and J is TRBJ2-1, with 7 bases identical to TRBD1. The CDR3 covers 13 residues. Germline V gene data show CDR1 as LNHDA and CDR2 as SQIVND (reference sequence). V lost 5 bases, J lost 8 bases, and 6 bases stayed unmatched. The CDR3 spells CASSLQGLDEQFF. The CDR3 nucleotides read TGTGCCAGTAGTCTACAGGGGTTAGATGAGCAGTTCTTC.

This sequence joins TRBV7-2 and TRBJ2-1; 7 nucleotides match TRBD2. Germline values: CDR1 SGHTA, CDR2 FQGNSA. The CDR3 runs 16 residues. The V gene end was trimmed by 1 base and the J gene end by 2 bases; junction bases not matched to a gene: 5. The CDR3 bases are TGTGCCAGCAGCTTAGACGGAGGGAGGGCCTACAATGAGCAGTTCTTC. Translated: CASSLDGGRAYNEQFF.

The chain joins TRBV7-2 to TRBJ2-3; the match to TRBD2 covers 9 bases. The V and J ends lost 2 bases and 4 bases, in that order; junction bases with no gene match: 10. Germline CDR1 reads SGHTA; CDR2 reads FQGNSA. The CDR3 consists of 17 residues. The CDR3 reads CASSLFPGGRAADTQYF. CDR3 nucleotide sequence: TGTGCCAGCAGCTTATTCCCTGGCGGGAGGGCGGCAGATACGCAGTATTTT. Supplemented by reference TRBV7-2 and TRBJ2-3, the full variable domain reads GAGVSQSPSNKVTEKGKDVELRCDPISGHTALYWYRQSLGQGLEFLIYFQGNSAPDKSGLPSDRFSAERTGGSVSTLTIQRTQQEDSAVYLCASSLFPGGRAADTQYFGPGTRLTVL.

CDR3 DNA sequence: TGCGCCAGCAGCCACGGACTAGCCTTGTTTGGGGGGGAGACCCAGTACTTC. Its protein product is CASSHGLALFGGETQYF. V and J are TRBV5-1 and TRBJ2-5; TRBD2 matches 8 bases. The germline CDR1 and CDR2 sequences are SGHRS and YFSETQ. The CDR3 covers 17 residues. V was clipped by 4 bases and J by 5 bases; unmatched bases: 16. The full variable domain, rest sourced from reference TRBV5-1 and TRBJ2-5, is KAGVTQTPRYLIKTRGQQVTLSCSPISGHRSVSWYQQTPGQGLQFLFEYFSETQRNKGNFPGRFSGRQFSNSRSEMNVSTLELGDSALYLCASSHGLALFGGETQYFGPGTRLLVL.

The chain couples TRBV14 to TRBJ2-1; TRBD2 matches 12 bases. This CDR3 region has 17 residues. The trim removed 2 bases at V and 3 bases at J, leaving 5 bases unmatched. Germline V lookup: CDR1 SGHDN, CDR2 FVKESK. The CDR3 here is CASSQLAGGQFYNEQFF. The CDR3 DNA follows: TGTGCCAGCAGCCAACTAGCGGGAGGGCAGTTCTACAATGAGCAGTTCTTC.

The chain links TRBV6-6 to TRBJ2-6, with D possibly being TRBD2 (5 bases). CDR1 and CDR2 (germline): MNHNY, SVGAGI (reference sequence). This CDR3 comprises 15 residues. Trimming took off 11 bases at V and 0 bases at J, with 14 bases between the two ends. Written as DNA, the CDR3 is TGTGCCGCGCAGGACTCGCACTCTGGGGCCAACGTCCTGACTTTC. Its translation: CAAQDSHSGANVLTF.

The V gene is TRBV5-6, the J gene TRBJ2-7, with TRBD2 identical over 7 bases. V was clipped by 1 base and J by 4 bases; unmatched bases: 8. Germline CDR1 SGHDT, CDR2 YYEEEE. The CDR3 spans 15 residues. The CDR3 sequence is CASSLFTTGGYEQYF. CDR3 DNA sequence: TGTGCCAGCAGCTTGTTTACGACGGGAGGATACGAGCAGTACTTC. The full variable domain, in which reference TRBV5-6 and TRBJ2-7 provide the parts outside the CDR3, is DAGVTQSPTHLIKTRGQQVTLRCSPKSGHDTVSWYQQALGQGPQFIFQYYEEEERQRGNFPDRFSGHQFPNYSSELNVNALLLGDSALYLCASSLFTTGGYEQYFGPGTRLTVT.

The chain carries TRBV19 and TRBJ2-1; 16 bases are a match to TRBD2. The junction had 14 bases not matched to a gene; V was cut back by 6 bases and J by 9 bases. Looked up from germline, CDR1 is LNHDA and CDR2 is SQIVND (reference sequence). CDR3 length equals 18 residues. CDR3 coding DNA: TGTGCCAGTAGCGTGGGACTAGCGGGAGGGTGGAAGACCAGTGAGCAGTTCTTC. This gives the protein CASSVGLAGGWKTSEQFF.

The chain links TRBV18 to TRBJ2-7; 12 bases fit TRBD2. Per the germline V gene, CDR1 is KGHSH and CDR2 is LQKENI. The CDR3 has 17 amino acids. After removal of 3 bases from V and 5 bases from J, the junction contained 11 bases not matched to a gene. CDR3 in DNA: TGTGCCAGCTCACCCGGACTAGCGGGACATAGAAGCGACGAGCAGTACTTC. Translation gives CASSPGLAGHRSDEQYF.

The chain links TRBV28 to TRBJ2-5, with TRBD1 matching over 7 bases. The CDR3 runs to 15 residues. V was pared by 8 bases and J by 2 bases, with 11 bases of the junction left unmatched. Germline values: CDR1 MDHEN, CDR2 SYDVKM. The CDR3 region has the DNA TGTGCCAGCCGGAACCACGGGACAGAGCAAGAGACCCAGTACTTC. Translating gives CASRNHGTEQETQYF. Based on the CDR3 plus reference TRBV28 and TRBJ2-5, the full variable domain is DVKVTQSSRYLVKRTGEKVFLECVQDMDHENMFWYRQDPGLGLRLIYFSYDVKMKEKGDIPEGYSVSREKKERFSLILESASTNQTSMYLCASRNHGTEQETQYFGPGTRLLVL.

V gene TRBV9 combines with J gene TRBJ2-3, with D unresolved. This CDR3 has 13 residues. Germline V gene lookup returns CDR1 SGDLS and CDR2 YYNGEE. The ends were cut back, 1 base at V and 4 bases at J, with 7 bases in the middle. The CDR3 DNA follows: TGTGCCAGCAGCGTACAGGATCCAGATACGCAGTATTTT. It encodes CASSVQDPDTQYF. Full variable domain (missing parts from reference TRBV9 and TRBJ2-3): DSGVTQTPKHLITATGQRVTLRCSPRSGDLSVYWYQQSLDQGLQFLIQYYNGEERAKGNILERFSAQQFPDLHSELNLSSLELGDSALYFCASSVQDPDTQYFGPGTRLTVL.